The sequence of this TCR beta chain was determined in a study of graft-versus-host responses after intestinal transplantation. This clone was seen more than once but under ten times. Its antigen is unknown. Profiling relied on immunoSEQ multiplex PCR, and the TCRdb table lists in-frame clones only, not all of them. Among tens of thousands of clones listed, around 90% were seen once. Per the germline V gene, CDR1 is SGHAT and CDR2 is FQNNGV. Trimming shortened V by 3 bases and J by 0 bases, and 12 bases separated the two germline ends. This CDR3 region has 15 residues. This TCR was sampled from a human donor who received an intestinal transplant. This chain joins TRBV11-2 and TRBJ2-7; no clear D gene. The sample in question was unstimulated CD8+ T cells sorted from spleen or lymph node cells, obtained before intestinal transplant. DNA of the CDR3: TGTGCCAGCAGCTTTGGGCACCCGAGCTCCTACGAGCAGTACTTC. It codes for CASSFGHPSSYEQYF.